This T cell receptor (beta chain) was sequenced in a study of resident and recirculating memory T cells in vitiligo. Overall study: Each patient gave two lesional and two nonlesional epidermal shave biopsies, plus PBMCs. Whole-study results and caveats: Non-conserved TCRs across sites and patients suggested distinct clones per lesion.

This CDR3 contains 17 residues. Germline loops: CDR1 SGHRS, CDR2 YFSETQ. J lost 5 bases, V lost 5 bases, and 8 bases had no gene match. Data came from immunoSEQ multiplex PCR; TCRdb stores just in-frame clones and leaves some out. The sample shows fewer than 85,000 clones, approximately 90% of them seen only once. Stable patients also lacked confetti depigmentation, a sign of active vitiligo. For this clone: The antigen is undetermined.

The sequence was obtained from a male donor with vitiligo. The sample was blood. V is TRBV5-1 and J is TRBJ2-2; 14 positions agree with TRBD2. CDR3 in DNA: TGCGCCAGCAGGAAAACCGGGACTAGCGGGAGAACCGGGGAGCTGTTTTTT. It specifies CASRKTGTSGRTGELFF.